This T cell receptor beta chain originates from a study of shared clonotypes between healthy human individuals. Study summary: A couple of female and three male donors aged 18 to 49 were enrolled.

The germline gives CDR1 SGHAT, CDR2 FQNNGV. The CDR3 totals 14 residues. V lost 5 bases, J lost 2 bases, and 13 bases lay in between. TCRdb keeps only in-frame clones here, not all; method: immunoSEQ multiplex PCR. The sample has hundreds of thousands of clones, about 95% seen once. CD45RO-negative, CCR7-selected cells formed the naive CD8 fraction, which excluded terminally differentiated effector memory CD45RA+ cells. General study findings and limits: Shared clonotypes: 4.5% to 6% naive CD4, roughly 4% naive CD8, roughly 2.2% memory CD4, about 0.4% memory CD8. As a rule, naive subsets had a larger estimated richness than memory subsets. Sampling covered blood only; tissue repertoires likely differ.

This clone was seen just once. The antigen remains unidentified. The rearrangement links TRBV11-2 to TRBJ2-7; D call uncertain. Sample: naive CD8+ T cells sorted from blood. This clonotype was obtained from a woman aged 30 to 39 in good health. The CDR3 nucleotides read TGTGCCAGCAGCCCTAGGTACACGACCTACGAGCAGTACTTC. Its protein product is CASSPRYTTYEQYF. The full variable domain, rest sourced from reference TRBV11-2 and TRBJ2-7, is EAGVAQSPRYKIIEKRQSVAFWCNPISGHATLYWYQQILGQGPKLLIQFQNNGVVDDSQLPKDRFSAERLKGVDSTLKIQPAKLEDSAVYLCASSPRYTTYEQYFGPGTRLTVT.